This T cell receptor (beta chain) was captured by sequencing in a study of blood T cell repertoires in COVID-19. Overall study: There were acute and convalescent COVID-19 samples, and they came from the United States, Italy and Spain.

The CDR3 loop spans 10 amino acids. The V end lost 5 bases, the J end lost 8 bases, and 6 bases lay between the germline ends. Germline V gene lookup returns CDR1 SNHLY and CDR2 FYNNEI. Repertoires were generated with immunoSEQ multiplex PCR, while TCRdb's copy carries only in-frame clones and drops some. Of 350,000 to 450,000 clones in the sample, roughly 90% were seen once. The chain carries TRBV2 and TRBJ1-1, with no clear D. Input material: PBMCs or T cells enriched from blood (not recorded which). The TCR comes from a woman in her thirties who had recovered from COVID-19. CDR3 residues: CASSYREAFF. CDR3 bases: TGTGCCAGCAGTTACAGAGAAGCTTTCTTT. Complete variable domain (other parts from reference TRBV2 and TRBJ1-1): EPEVTQTPSHQVTQMGQEVILRCVPISNHLYFYWYRQILGQKVEFLVSFYNNEISEKSEIFDDQFSVERPDGSNFTLKIRSTKLEDSAMYFCASSYREAFFGQGTRLTVV.